This T cell receptor (beta chain) was identified in a study of T cell responses to AZD1222 COVID-19 vaccine. Germline values: CDR1 KGHSH, CDR2 LQKENI. Trimming took 2 bases from V and 0 from J, leaving 7 bases between them. The CDR3 totals 14 residues. Profiling relied on immunoSEQ multiplex PCR, and the TCRdb table lists in-frame clones only, not all of them. The repertoire holds nearly 90,000 clones, roughly 90% seen once, with around 5.8% in the top ten. The sequencing used peripheral blood, collected on day 0 of AZD1222 vaccination. This rearrangement joins TRBV18 to TRBJ1-2; a weak D match, TRBD1 (6 bases). The receptor was derived from an adult in good health. CDR3 in amino acids: CASSPDRSNYGYTF. Written as DNA, the CDR3 is TGTGCCAGCTCACCAGACAGGTCTAACTATGGCTACACCTTC.